This TCR beta chain was obtained from a study of OX40 agonist ivuxolimab in advanced cancers. Study results and caveats: CD4+ and CD8+ T cells in blood underwent clonal expansion by week 6 at 0.1 to 3.0 mg/kg. Antigens targeted by the expanded peripheral T cells were not determined. Compared with others, partial responders at 0.1-3.0 mg/kg displayed clonal expansion among the lowest.

Sequencing was performed with immunoSEQ multiplex PCR; in TCRdb, only in-frame clones are kept and a portion is missing. Here the sample spans 50,000 to 70,000 clones, approximately 88% being singletons. Concerning this clone itself: Antigen unknown.

Germline values: CDR1 GTSNPN, CDR2 SVGIG (reference sequence). Deletions cut 0 bases from V and 9 bases from J, with 15 bases between. The CDR3 has 14 residues. Sampled blood was obtained at baseline, cycle 4 day 1, and cycle 7 day 1. The receptor was derived from an adult with an advanced solid tumor such as melanoma, head and neck, liver or kidney cancer. This specimen consisted of CD4+ or CD8+ T cells sorted from blood, obtained in a trial of the OX40 agonist ivuxolimab. The V call is TRBV30, the J call TRBJ1-5, with D hard to call. The CDR3 DNA sequence: TGTGCCTGGAGTGTAGACCAGCAGACTAGGCCCCAGCATTTT. This translates into CAWSVDQQTRPQHF.